One and the same sample provided the 21 T cell receptor beta chains below, sequenced in a study of blood T cell repertoires in COVID-19. Data came from immunoSEQ multiplex PCR; TCRdb stores just in-frame clones and leaves some out. The data show roughly 300,000 clones, with 87% seen just once and approximately 8% held by the top ten. The sample was peripheral blood. The receptors originated from a woman in her forties or fifties who had recovered from COVID-19.

This clone was observed a few times. J is TRBJ1-3 and V is TRBV9; D gene unclear. The CDR3 runs to 13 residues. Germline CDR1 SGDLS, CDR2 YYNGEE. Trimming pared 1 base from V and 9 bases from J, leaving 11 bases between. CDR3 nucleotide sequence: TGTGCCAGCAGCGTAAGACGGGAGGGCACCATATATTTT. It translates to CASSVRREGTIYF. Variable domain in full (rest from reference TRBV9 and TRBJ1-3): DSGVTQTPKHLITATGQRVTLRCSPRSGDLSVYWYQQSLDQGLQFLIQYYNGEERAKGNILERFSAQQFPDLHSELNLSSLELGDSALYFCASSVRREGTIYFGEGSWLTVV.

The chain has TRBV11-3 and TRBJ1-6; no reliable D call. The V and J ends lost 3 bases and 6 bases respectively, with 6 bases between them. This CDR3 is built from 13 residues. Germline-derived CDR1 and CDR2 are SGHNT and YENEEA. CDR3 residues: CASSFQVNSPLHF. The DNA for the CDR3 is TGTGCCAGCAGCTTCCAGGTTAATTCACCCCTCCACTTT.

This chain uses TRBV2 with TRBJ2-5, with D perhaps TRBD2 (7 bases). V was clipped by 4 bases and J by 5 bases, with 14 bases between them. The CDR3 is 14 amino acids. CDR1 SNHLY and CDR2 FYNNEI come from the germline V gene. The CDR3 region is CASSATRGAETQYF. For the CDR3, the DNA is TGTGCCAGCAGTGCAACACGGGGGGCGGAGACCCAGTACTTC.

This chain uses TRBV9 with TRBJ1-2; D is perhaps TRBD1 (5 bases). CDR3 length: 13 amino acids. V dropped 4 bases and J dropped 8 bases, with 15 bases sitting between them. Per germline, CDR1 SGDLS and CDR2 YYNGEE. Here the CDR3 reads CASSSGGAQGYTF. CDR3 DNA: TGTGCCAGCAGCTCGGGAGGGGCCCAAGGCTACACCTTC.

This sequence joins TRBV10-3 and TRBJ2-3; 9 positions agree with TRBD1. V lost 0 bases to trimming and J lost 3 bases; unmatched junction nucleotides: 10. This CDR3 has 18 residues. The germline CDR1 and CDR2 sequences are ENHRY and SYGVKD. The CDR3 loop is CAISESKAGTGRTDTQYF. CDR3 in DNA: TGTGCCATCAGTGAGTCGAAGGCCGGGACAGGGCGAACAGATACGCAGTATTTT.

This clone is a singleton in its sample. The CDR3 here is CASSILAGVGTDTQYF. As DNA, the CDR3 is TGTGCCAGCAGTATACTAGCGGGAGTTGGCACAGATACGCAGTATTTT. The chain uses TRBV6-2 or TRBV6-3 and TRBJ2-3; TRBD2 aligns across 11 bases. V was pared by 5 bases and J by 1 base, with 5 bases of the junction left unmatched. From germline, CDR1 is MNHEY and CDR2 SVGEGT. CDR3 length: 16 residues.

About this clone itself: Other DNA sequences in this specimen translate into the identical CDR3. V gene TRBV12-3 or TRBV12-4 combines with J gene TRBJ1-1; the D gene is possibly TRBD1 (5 bases). Trimming removed 5 bases from V and 7 bases from J, with 11 bases in between. This CDR3 contains 12 residues. The CDR3 here is CASSLDSYEAFF. CDR3 nucleotides: TGTGCCAGCAGTCTAGACAGTTATGAAGCTTTCTTT.

This clone has a single count. The chain uses TRBV9 and TRBJ2-7; TRBD2 aligns across 8 bases. The junction had 9 bases not matched to a gene; V was cut back by 8 bases and J by 5 bases. The CDR3 has 13 residues. CDR1 SGDLS and CDR2 YYNGEE come from the germline V gene. The CDR3 spells CASGPAGEDEQYF. For the CDR3, the DNA is TGTGCCAGTGGGCCAGCGGGAGAAGACGAGCAGTACTTC.

This clone was seen more than once but under ten times. The DNA of the CDR3 is TGTGCCAGCAGCCCTAGGACAGGGACGAGGGTGAGCGAGCAGTACTTC. It specifies CASSPRTGTRVSEQYF. The V call is TRBV5-8, the J call TRBJ2-7, with 8 bases matching TRBD1. This CDR3 comprises 16 residues. The V gene end was trimmed by 4 bases and the J gene end by 6 bases; junction bases not matched to a gene: 15. Germline CDR1 reads SGHTS; CDR2 reads YDEGEE.

The chain combines TRBV27 with TRBJ2-4; D unresolved. V lost 2 bases and J lost 0, with 8 bases in between. The germline gives CDR1 MNHEY, CDR2 SMNVEV (reference sequence). CDR3 size: 15 residues. CDR3 sequence (DNA): TGTGCCAGCAGTTTAAGCGCTGTAGCCAAAAACATTCAGTACTTC. Translation gives CASSLSAVAKNIQYF.

This clone was seen a few times. V gene TRBV11-2 combines with J gene TRBJ1-1, with D unclear. CDR1 SGHAT and CDR2 FQNNGV come from the germline V gene. The ends were cut back, 1 base at V and 1 base at J, with 7 bases in the middle. This CDR3 contains 14 residues. The CDR3 DNA reads as TGTGCCAGCAGCTTAGGACACCAGAACACTGAAGCTTTCTTT. As protein: CASSLGHQNTEAFF.

This chain joins TRBV19 and TRBJ2-7; 9 bases fit TRBD2. Germline-derived CDR1 and CDR2 are LNHDA and SQIVND (reference sequence). Germline trimming cut 5 bases from V and 0 bases from J; bases unmatched to any gene: 17. The CDR3 loop spans 19 amino acids. CDR3 nucleotides: TGTGCCAGTAGTTCCCAAGACGTCGCACTAGCGGGCGGCTCCTACGAGCAGTACTTC. The encoded protein is CASSSQDVALAGGSYEQYF.

The rearrangement links TRBV9 to TRBJ2-7; 9 bases fit TRBD2. Trimming took 0 bases from V and 0 from J; bases not matched to a gene: 1. This CDR3 contains 15 residues. Germline CDR1 reads SGDLS; CDR2 reads YYNGEE. CDR3 sequence (DNA): TGTGCCAGCAGCGTAGATAGCGGGAGCTCCTACGAGCAGTACTTC. This translates into CASSVDSGSSYEQYF.

The chain links TRBV11-2 to TRBJ1-1; 8 bases line up with TRBD1. This CDR3 contains 14 residues. Germline V lookup: CDR1 SGHAT, CDR2 FQNNGV. V gave up 5 bases and J gave up 3 bases; unmatched junction bases: 5. This chain's CDR3 is CASSPRGRHTEAFF. Here the CDR3 DNA reads TGTGCCAGCAGCCCCAGGGGGCGGCACACTGAAGCTTTCTTT.

This rearrangement joins TRBV5-6 to TRBJ2-1; 8 positions match TRBD1. Per germline, CDR1 SGHDT and CDR2 YYEEEE. Unmatched junction bases numbered 3, after V lost 4 bases and J lost 6 bases. The CDR3 contains 13 residues. The CDR3 reads CASSGQGPNEQFF. The CDR3 DNA reads TGTGCCAGCAGCGGACAGGGCCCCAATGAGCAGTTCTTC.

The V and J genes are TRBV7-9 and TRBJ2-3; 8 bases line up with TRBD1. The germline gives CDR1 SEHNR, CDR2 FQNEAQ (reference sequence). The CDR3 extends over 14 amino acids. After removal of 5 bases from V and 3 bases from J, the junction contained 4 bases not matched to a gene. CDR3 bases: TGTGCCAGCAGCCCACGACAGGGGACAGATACGCAGTATTTT. Its protein product is CASSPRQGTDTQYF.

The J gene is TRBJ2-7, the V gene TRBV19; D is possibly TRBD1 (5 bases). Germline-derived CDR1 and CDR2 are LNHDA and SQIVND (reference sequence). The V end lost 3 bases, the J end lost 2 bases, and 14 bases lay between the germline ends. The CDR3 extends over 15 amino acids. CDR3 region: CASSITGLVAYEQYF. The CDR3 DNA reads TGTGCCAGTAGTATCACAGGCCTCGTCGCCTACGAGCAGTACTTC.

The V call is TRBV6-1, the J call TRBJ1-2, with 10 bases fitting TRBD1. After removal of 3 bases from V and 7 bases from J, the junction contained 8 bases not matched to a gene. From germline, CDR1 is MNHNS and CDR2 SASEGT. This CDR3 has 15 residues. The CDR3 bases are TGTGCCAGCAGTGAGACAGGGGGCGCGGGACGTGGCTACACCTTC. This codes for CASSETGGAGRGYTF.

The chain joins TRBV5-5 to TRBJ2-1; 8 bases match TRBD1. The CDR3 covers 15 residues. Per the germline V gene, CDR1 is SGHKS and CDR2 is YYEKEE (reference sequence). J was trimmed by 7 bases and V by 0 bases; bases with no gene match: 6. DNA of the CDR3: TGTGCCAGCAGCTTGGGACAGGGGTTACAAAATGAGCAGTTCTTC. The encoded protein is CASSLGQGLQNEQFF.

The CDR3 is CASSFWGLNTEAFF. Here the CDR3 DNA reads TGTGCCAGCAGCTTTTGGGGGCTCAACACTGAAGCTTTCTTT. The genes are TRBV11-2 and TRBJ1-1; D perhaps matches TRBD1 (6 bases). This CDR3 is 14 amino acids long. V was shortened by 3 bases and J by 2 bases, with 10 bases between the two germline ends. Germline values: CDR1 SGHAT, CDR2 FQNNGV.

The chain has TRBV28 and TRBJ1-1; a possible D gene is TRBD1 (6 bases). The CDR3 totals 13 residues. V was pared by 5 bases and J by 4 bases, with 11 bases between. In germline, CDR1 is MDHEN, CDR2 SYDVKM. CDR3 nucleotide sequence: TGTGCCAGCAGTACAATACAGGGCACTGAAGCTTTCTTT. This encodes CASSTIQGTEAFF.